This T cell receptor (beta chain) was obtained from a study of OX40 agonist ivuxolimab in advanced cancers. About the study: Patients enrolled in dose escalation were diagnosed with hepatocellular carcinoma, melanoma, renal cell or head and neck cancer. Prior checkpoint blockade (anti-PD-1, anti-PD-L1 or anti-CTLA-4) was permitted; about 40% had it. Whole-study results and caveats: On average, CD8+ T cells had more expanded clones than CD4+. Partial responders receiving 0.1-3.0 mg/kg showed among the lowest clonal expansion.

V lost 2 bases, J lost 6 bases, and 5 bases stayed unmatched. Germline V gene lookup returns CDR1 SGHAT and CDR2 FQNNGV. This CDR3 is 16 amino acids long. Remarks on this clone: Antigen: not known.

Measured with immunoSEQ multiplex PCR; TCRdb has only the in-frame clones, and not every one. This sample has roughly 100,000 clones, with about nine tenths found just once. This chain links TRBV11-2 with TRBJ2-2; 11 bases map to TRBD2. This sequence was found in an adult with an advanced solid tumor such as melanoma, head and neck, liver or kidney cancer. The sample consisted of CD4+ or CD8+ T cells sorted from blood, taken in a trial of the OX40 agonist ivuxolimab. Here the CDR3 reads CASSLSLAGVAGELFF. The CDR3 DNA reads as TGTGCCAGCAGCTTATCACTAGCGGGAGTAGCCGGGGAGCTGTTTTTT.